This entry is about one T cell receptor beta chain. Its antigen is undetermined. The sample belongs to a study of response to subunit inactivated influenza vaccine. Points from the study as a whole: Every seasonal influenza vaccination brings in few new T cells, the authors suggested.

Deletions cut 5 bases from V and 1 base from J, with 12 bases between. This CDR3 region has 13 residues. Germline CDR1 reads SQVTM; CDR2 reads ANQGSEA. A single record per CDR3 protein comes from TCRdb applying MiXCR to the RT-PCR reads. The top ten clones hold about 10% of a sample with about 800,000 distinct CDR3 sequences, 21% of them seen once. The sample consisted of PBMCs from blood, taken 4 to 6 days after vaccination. The TCR comes from a man in his fifties who received an inactivated influenza vaccine. The V gene is TRBV29-1, the J gene TRBJ2-7; D uncertain. This CDR3 is CSVLSQVSYEQYF. Written as DNA, the CDR3 is TGCAGCGTTTTATCTCAGGTGTCCTACGAGCAGTACTTC.